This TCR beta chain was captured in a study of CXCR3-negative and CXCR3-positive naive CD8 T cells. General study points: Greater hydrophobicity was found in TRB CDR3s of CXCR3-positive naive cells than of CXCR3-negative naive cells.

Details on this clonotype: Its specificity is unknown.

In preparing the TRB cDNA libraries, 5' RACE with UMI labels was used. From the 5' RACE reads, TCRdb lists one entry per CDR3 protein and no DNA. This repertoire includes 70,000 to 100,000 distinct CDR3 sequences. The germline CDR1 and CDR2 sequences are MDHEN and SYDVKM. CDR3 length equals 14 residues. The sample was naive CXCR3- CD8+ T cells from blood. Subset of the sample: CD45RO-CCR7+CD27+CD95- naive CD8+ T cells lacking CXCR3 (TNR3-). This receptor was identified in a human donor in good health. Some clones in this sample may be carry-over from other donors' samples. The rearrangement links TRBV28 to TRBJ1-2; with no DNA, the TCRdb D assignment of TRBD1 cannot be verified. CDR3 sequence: CASSQQGVGYGYTF.